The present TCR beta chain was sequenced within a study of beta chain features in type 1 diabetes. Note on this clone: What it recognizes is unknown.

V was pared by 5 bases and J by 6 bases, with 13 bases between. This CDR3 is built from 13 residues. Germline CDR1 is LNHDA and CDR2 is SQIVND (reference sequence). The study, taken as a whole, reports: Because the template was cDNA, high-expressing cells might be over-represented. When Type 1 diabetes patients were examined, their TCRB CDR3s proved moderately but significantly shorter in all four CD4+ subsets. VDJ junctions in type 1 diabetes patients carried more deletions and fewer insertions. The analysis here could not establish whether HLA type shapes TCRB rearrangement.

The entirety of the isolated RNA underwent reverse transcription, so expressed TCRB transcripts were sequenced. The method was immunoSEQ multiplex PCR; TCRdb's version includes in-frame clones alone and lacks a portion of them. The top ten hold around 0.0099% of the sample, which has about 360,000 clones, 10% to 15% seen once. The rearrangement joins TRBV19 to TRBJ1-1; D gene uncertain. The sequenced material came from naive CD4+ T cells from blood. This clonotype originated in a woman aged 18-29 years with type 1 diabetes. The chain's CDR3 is CASSPGSMPEAFF. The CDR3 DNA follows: TGTGCCAGTAGTCCCGGGAGTATGCCTGAAGCTTTCTTT.